The present entry profiles one TCR beta chain with its context. Its antigen remains unidentified. The sample holds no much larger clone one base away, and base qualities are not on file. The data were obtained in a study of blood T cell repertoires in COVID-19 (dated by TCRdb to the early 2020s). Describing the broader study: The collaborator samples originated in the United States, Italy and Spain and spanned the acute and convalescent phases of COVID-19. The material from the prospective study consisted of cDNA or gDNA derived from T cells, B-cell-depleted T cells, or PBMCs. Where HLA class I and class II types were available, the types were taken from metadata supplied by the sample provider, not from assay-based typing. The repertoires were released in a freely available public database meant as a resource for research on the immune response to SARS-CoV-2. Subjects who had been exposed to COVID-19, were actively infected with it, or had recovered from it provided the deeply sampled blood TCRbeta repertoires that made up the dataset. The samples were drawn from the first 160 participants of the ongoing ImmuneRACE study and from 1,254 subjects provided by 6 global collaborators. A de-identified subject ID, COVID-19 status, age in years and sex were almost always included in the sample metadata. General findings and caveats noted by the study authors: The quantity of clinical and demographic metadata differed by source and by participant and was supplied without curation.

Whole blood was collected in K2EDTA tubes by collaborating institutions according to the institutions' own protocols. For TCRbeta analysis, collaborators shipped samples in one of three forms: frozen whole blood, isolated PBMCs, or DNA extracted from either of those sample types. TCRbeta CDR3 regions were amplified from genomic DNA using the immunoSEQ Assay, a bias-controlled multiplex PCR. As for how the authors treated the data: Nucleated cell counts per sample were estimated from amplification of reference gene primers within the assay. To quantify the absolute abundance of each unique TCRbeta CDR3 rearrangement, sequence reads were collapsed and filtered. For each sample, productive Simpson clonality was calculated as the square root of Simpson's diversity index across productive rearrangements. TCRdb stores this immuneACCESS table with in-frame sequences only. Part of the clones is absent; in the studies checked, under half of the shortfall reflects unresolved V genes, and no reason is known for the rest. V, J and clone size reflect that table, while D and trimming were determined from the DNA. The table for this sample lists 150,000 to 200,000 clones; roughly four fifths of them were counted only once. Roughly 19% of the sample is held by the ten biggest clonotypes.

Taken from cysteine to phenylalanine, the CDR3 has 17 residues. Only the CDR3 portion is preserved as DNA: 51 bases, with reading frame beginning at the first base. V loses 6 bases, J loses 4 bases, and the germline ends lie 21 bases apart. The germline V gene gives CDR1 as MDHEN and CDR2 as SYDVKM. The receptor was isolated from a woman older than 75 with acute or convalescent COVID-19. The chain joins TRBV28 to TRBJ2-2; TRBD2 could be the D gene, as 6 bases match. Sequencing was done on a sample of peripheral blood. The bases are TGTGCCAGCAGCTCCTCGGGACTCCCTGGGGGCACCGGGGAGCTGTTTTTT. Its product reads: CASSSSGLPGGTGELFF.